The source of this T cell receptor (beta chain) is a study of T cells in Graves' hyperthyroidism and ophthalmopathy. Study summary: Peripheral blood was acquired at first diagnosis, ahead of any therapy whatsoever.

The germline CDR1 and CDR2 sequences are SGHDN and FVKESK. CDR3 length: 18 residues. V lost 0 bases and J 5 bases, leaving 22 bases between the germline ends. Regarding the study as a whole: Progression to ophthalmopathy was predicted a median of roughly 6.8 months early.

Regions amplified from RNA transcripts were the TCR beta CDR3 regions. The HTBI primer set was used in a first-round RT-PCR of the TCR CDR3. TCRdb recomputed calls from the multiplex PCR reads with MiXCR, one row per CDR3 protein. The sample lists 600,000 to 800,000 distinct CDR3 sequences, 30% to 40% occurring once. This clonotype was seen more than once but under ten times. The antigen remains unidentified. Sequencing was done on a sample of blood. The genes are TRBV14 and TRBJ2-5; maybe TRBD2 (7 bases). The receptor comes from a woman in her thirties or forties with Graves' hyperthyroidism. The CDR3 spells CASSQEVPIRGGLETQYF. The CDR3 nucleotides read TGTGCCAGCAGCCAAGAGGTCCCTATTAGGGGGGGGCTGGAGACCCAGTACTTC.